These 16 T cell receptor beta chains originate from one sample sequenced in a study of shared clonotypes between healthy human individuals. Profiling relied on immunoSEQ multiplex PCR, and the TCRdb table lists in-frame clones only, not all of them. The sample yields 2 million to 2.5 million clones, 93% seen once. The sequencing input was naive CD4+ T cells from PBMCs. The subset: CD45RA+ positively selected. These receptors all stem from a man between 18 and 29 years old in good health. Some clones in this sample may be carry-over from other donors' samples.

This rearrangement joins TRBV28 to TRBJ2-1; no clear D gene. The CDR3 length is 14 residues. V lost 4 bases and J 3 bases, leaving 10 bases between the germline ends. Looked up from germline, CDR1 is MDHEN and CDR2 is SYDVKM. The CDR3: CASSSAAIYNEQFF. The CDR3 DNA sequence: TGTGCCAGCAGTTCCGCGGCTATCTACAATGAGCAGTTCTTC.

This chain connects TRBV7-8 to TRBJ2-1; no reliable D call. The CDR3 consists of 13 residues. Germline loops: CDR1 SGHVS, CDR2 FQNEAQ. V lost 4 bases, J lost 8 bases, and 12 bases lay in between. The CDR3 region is CASSSPRRDEQFF. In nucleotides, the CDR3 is TGTGCCAGCAGCTCCCCCAGGCGCGATGAGCAGTTCTTC.

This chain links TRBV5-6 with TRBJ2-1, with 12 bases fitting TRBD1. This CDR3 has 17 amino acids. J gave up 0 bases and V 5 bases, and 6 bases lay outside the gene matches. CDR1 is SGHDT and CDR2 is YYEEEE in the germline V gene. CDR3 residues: CASRRGQGAPSYNEQFF. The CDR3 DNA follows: TGTGCCAGCAGAAGGGGACAGGGGGCCCCCTCCTACAATGAGCAGTTCTTC.

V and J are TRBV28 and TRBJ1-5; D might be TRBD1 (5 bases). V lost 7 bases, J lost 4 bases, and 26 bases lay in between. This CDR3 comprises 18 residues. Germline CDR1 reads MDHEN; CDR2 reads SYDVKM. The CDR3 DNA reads TGTGCCAGCACCCACTCTGGGGGGGGATGGAGCATTAATCAGCCCCAGCATTTT. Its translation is CASTHSGGGWSINQPQHF.

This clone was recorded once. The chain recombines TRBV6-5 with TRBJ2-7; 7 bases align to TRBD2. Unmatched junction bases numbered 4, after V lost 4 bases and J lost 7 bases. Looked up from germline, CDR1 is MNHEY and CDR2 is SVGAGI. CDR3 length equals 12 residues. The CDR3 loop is CASSSGLPEQYF. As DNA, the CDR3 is TGTGCCAGCAGTTCGGGACTACCAGAGCAGTACTTC.

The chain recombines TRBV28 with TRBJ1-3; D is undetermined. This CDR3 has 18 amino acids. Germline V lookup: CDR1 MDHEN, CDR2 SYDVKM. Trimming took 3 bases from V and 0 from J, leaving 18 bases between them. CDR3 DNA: TGTGCCAGCAGTTTTGGGATGGGTTACAGAAGCTCTGGAAACACCATATATTTT. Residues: CASSFGMGYRSSGNTIYF.

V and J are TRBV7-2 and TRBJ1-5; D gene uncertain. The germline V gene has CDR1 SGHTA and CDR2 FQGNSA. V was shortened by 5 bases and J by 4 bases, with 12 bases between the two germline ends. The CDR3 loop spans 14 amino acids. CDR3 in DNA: TGTGCCAGCAGCCAGGATAAAAATAATCAGCCCCAGCATTTT. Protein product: CASSQDKNNQPQHF.

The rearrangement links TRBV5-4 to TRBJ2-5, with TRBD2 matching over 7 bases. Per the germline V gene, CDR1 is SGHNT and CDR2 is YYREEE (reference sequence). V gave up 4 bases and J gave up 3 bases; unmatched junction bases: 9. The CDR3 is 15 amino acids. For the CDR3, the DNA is TGTGCCAGCAGCCTGGTGCCGCTAGCGGAAGAGACCCAGTACTTC. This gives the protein CASSLVPLAEETQYF. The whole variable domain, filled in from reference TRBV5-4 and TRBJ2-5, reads ETGVTQSPTHLIKTRGQQVTLRCSSQSGHNTVSWYQQALGQGPQFIFQYYREEENGRGNFPPRFSGLQFPNYSSELNVNALELDDSALYLCASSLVPLAEETQYFGPGTRLLVL.

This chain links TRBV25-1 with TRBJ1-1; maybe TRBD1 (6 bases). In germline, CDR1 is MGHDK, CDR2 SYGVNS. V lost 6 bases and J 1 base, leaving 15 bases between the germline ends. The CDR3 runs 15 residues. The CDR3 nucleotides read TGTGCCAGCAGCCCCCAACAGGGTCCGAACACTGAAGCTTTCTTT. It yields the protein CASSPQQGPNTEAFF.

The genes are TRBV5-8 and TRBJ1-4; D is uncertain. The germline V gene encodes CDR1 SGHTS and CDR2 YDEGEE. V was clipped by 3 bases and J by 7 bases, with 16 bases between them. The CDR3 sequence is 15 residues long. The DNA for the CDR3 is TGTGCCAGCAGCTGGATTGCGGACCTTGGTGAAAAACTGTTTTTT. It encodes CASSWIADLGEKLFF.

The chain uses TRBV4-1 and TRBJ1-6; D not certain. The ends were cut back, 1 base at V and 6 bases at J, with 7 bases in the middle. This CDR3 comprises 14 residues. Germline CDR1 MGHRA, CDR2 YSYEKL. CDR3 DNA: TGCGCCAGCAGCCAAGTTCTGGTTAATTCACCCCTCCACTTT. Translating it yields CASSQVLVNSPLHF.

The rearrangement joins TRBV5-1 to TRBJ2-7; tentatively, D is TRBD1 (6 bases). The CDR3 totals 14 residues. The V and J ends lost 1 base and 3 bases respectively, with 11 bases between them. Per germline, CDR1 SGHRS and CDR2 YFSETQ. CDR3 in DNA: TGCGCCAGCAGCTTGCAGGGGAGCAACTACGAGCAGTACTTC. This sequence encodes CASSLQGSNYEQYF.

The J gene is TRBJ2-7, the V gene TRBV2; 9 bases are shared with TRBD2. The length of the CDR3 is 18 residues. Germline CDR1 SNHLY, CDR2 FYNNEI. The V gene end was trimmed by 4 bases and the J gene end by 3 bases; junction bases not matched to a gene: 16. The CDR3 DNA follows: TGTGCCAGCAGTGGCCCGATAGCGGGGGAAAGAATAAGCTACGAGCAGTACTTC. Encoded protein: CASSGPIAGERISYEQYF.

The CDR3 sequence is CASSSDSPMNTEAFF. The CDR3 bases are TGTGCCAGCTCATCGGACAGCCCCATGAACACTGAAGCTTTCTTT. The chain combines TRBV18 with TRBJ1-1, with TRBD1 as a possible D gene (6 bases). The germline V gene has CDR1 KGHSH and CDR2 LQKENI. Trimming cost V 5 bases and J 0 bases, with 13 bases left between them. The CDR3 has 15 amino acids.

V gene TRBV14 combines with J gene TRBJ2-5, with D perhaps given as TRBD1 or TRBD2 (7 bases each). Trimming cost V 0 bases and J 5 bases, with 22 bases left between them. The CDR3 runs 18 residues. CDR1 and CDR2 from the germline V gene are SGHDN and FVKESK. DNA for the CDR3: TGTGCCAGCAGCCAAGAAGGGATGCGGGGGCGCAGGGGGGAGACCCAGTACTTC. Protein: CASSQEGMRGRRGETQYF.

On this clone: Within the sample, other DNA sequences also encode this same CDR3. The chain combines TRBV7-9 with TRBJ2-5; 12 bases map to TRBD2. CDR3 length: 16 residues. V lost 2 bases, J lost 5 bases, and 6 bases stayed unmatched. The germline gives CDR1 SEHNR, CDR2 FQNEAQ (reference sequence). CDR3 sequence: CASSLMTSGRRETQYF. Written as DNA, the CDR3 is TGTGCCAGCAGCTTAATGACTAGCGGGAGACGGGAGACCCAGTACTTC.